Listed below are T cell receptor beta chains from one sample, sequenced in a study of neurological immune-mediated disorders. A single record per CDR3 protein comes from TCRdb applying MiXCR to the 5' RACE reads. The sample lists roughly 90,000 distinct CDR3 sequences, around 3.5% occurring once. Material: PBMCs. All receptors derive from a woman in her forties or fifties with multiple sclerosis. Each CDR3 is given with its conserved first and last residue. D genes are given only for firm matches. Some rows have no size entry. The others give once, few or many, or a class for an expanded clone.

d_call,clone_size,v_call,j_call,cdr3_nt,cdr3_aa
TRBD2,many,TRBV7-3,TRBJ2-1,TGTGCCAGCAGCTTAGGGGGGGTTAGCGGGGCCCAGTTCTTC,CASSLGGVSGAQFF
.,many,TRBV12-3/TRBV12-4,TRBJ1-5,TGTGCCAGCAGTTTTCTCCAGAATAGCAATCAGCCCCAGCATTTT,CASSFLQNSNQPQHF
.,many,TRBV24-1,TRBJ1-1,TGTGCCGTGGGCTGGGGCCCAGAAGCTTTCTTT,CAVGWGPEAFF
.,many,TRBV5-1,TRBJ2-3,TGCGCCAGCAGCTTGTACGGTCCTAGCACAGATACGCAGTATTTT,CASSLYGPSTDTQYF
.,.,TRBV15,TRBJ1-2,TGTGCCACCAGCAGAGATTTTGCCTCCGGGGCTGACGCTGGCTACACCTTC,CATSRDFASGADAGYTF
.,many,TRBV20-1,TRBJ1-3,TGCAGTGCTCACAGAAGGGGCTCTGGAAACACCATATATTTT,CSAHRRGSGNTIYF
TRBD1,many,TRBV7-6,TRBJ1-1,TGTGCCAGCAGCCGGGGGGACAGAAACATTGAAGCTTTCTTT,CASSRGDRNIEAFF
.,many,TRBV4-1,TRBJ1-1,TGCGCCAGCAGCCAAGTCCTACAGCCTAAAGCTTTCTTT,CASSQVLQPKAFF
.,many,TRBV5-1,TRBJ1-2,TGCGCCAGCAGCTTGGTTTCCAGTCCTTCTAACTATGGCTACACCTTC,CASSLVSSPSNYGYTF
.,many,TRBV9,TRBJ2-7,TGTGCCAGCAGCGTAAACCATGGTCTTGGCACCCACGAGCAGTACTTC,CASSVNHGLGTHEQYF
.,many,TRBV7-9,TRBJ1-2,TGTGCCAGCAGCTTAGGACAGGCAGCTGGCTACACCTTC,CASSLGQAAGYTF
TRBD1,many,TRBV10-3,TRBJ1-1,TGTGCCATCACCCGGGACAGGGACAGGAACACTGAAGCTTTCTTT,CAITRDRDRNTEAFF
.,many,TRBV11-2,TRBJ2-3,TGTGCCAGCAGCTTAGCCAGCGGGCGAATCACAGATACGCAGTATTTT,CASSLASGRITDTQYF
.,many,TRBV29-1,TRBJ1-2,TGCAGCGTTGAAGTTGGAGCAGGGGAATATGGCTACACCTTC,CSVEVGAGEYGYTF
.,many,TRBV9,TRBJ2-7,TGTGCCAGCAACGGGGGATTCTCCTACGAGCAGTACTTC,CASNGGFSYEQYF
.,many,TRBV27,TRBJ1-5,TGTGCCAGCAGTTTTTCTCCAGGATCAACTCAGCCCCAGCATTTT,CASSFSPGSTQPQHF
.,many,TRBV29-1,TRBJ1-3,TGCAGCGCGGAAGACCAGGGGAGCTCTGGAAACACCATATATTTT,CSAEDQGSSGNTIYF
.,few,TRBV7-2,TRBJ1-6,TGTGCCAGCAGCTTAGTGGGGCACTATAATTCACCCCTACACTTT,CASSLVGHYNSPLHF
.,many,TRBV15,TRBJ1-5,TGTGCCACCAGCAGAGTAGGGGGCAATCAGCCCCAGCATTTT,CATSRVGGNQPQHF
TRBD2,many,TRBV7-6,TRBJ2-7,TGTGCCAGCAGCCCCCGGACTAGCGGGGGTTCCTACGAGCAGTACTTC,CASSPRTSGGSYEQYF
.,many,TRBV25-1,TRBJ2-1,TGTGCCAGCATTCGGCACAGAGGACGGTCCTCCTACAATGAGCAGTTCTTC,CASIRHRGRSSYNEQFF
.,many,TRBV7-9,TRBJ2-1,TGTGCCAGCAGCTTAGCAACGGGACTCGGTTACAATGAGCAGTTCTTC,CASSLATGLGYNEQFF
.,many,TRBV5-5,TRBJ2-7,TGTGCCAGCAGCTTTTCTCTCACCTACGAGCAGTACTTC,CASSFSLTYEQYF
.,many,TRBV27,TRBJ2-7,TGTGCCAGCAGTTCGGGTGGGATAGACTACGAGCAGTACTTC,CASSSGGIDYEQYF
.,many,TRBV5-1,TRBJ1-2,TGCGCCAGCAGCATTACAGGGCTCTATGGCTACACCTTC,CASSITGLYGYTF
.,many,TRBV20-1,TRBJ2-1,TGCAGTGCTAGTGTGCAAAACAATGAGCAGTTCTTC,CSASVQNNEQFF
.,many,TRBV4-2,TRBJ2-7,TGTGCCAGCAGCCAAGACCCGGGGAACGGGATTTACGAGCAGTACTTC,CASSQDPGNGIYEQYF
.,many,TRBV21-1,TRBJ1-5,TGTGCCAGTACCGGCCGTCGGGCCCATAGCAATCAGCCCCAGCATTTT,CASTGRRAHSNQPQHF
.,few,TRBV20-1,TRBJ2-7,TGCAGTGATAGAAACAAGAAGTTCTACGAGCAGTACTTC,CSDRNKKFYEQYF
.,many,TRBV5-1,TRBJ2-7,TGCGCCAGCAGCTCGGGCCGGGGGGCCACGGCCTACGAGCAGTACTTC,CASSSGRGATAYEQYF
TRBD1,many,TRBV5-1,TRBJ2-1,TGCGCCAGCAGCTACGGGACAGGGCCTGGGGGCTACAATGAGCAGTTCTTC,CASSYGTGPGGYNEQFF
.,many,TRBV6-6,TRBJ2-7,TGTGCCAGCACCCCGGGACGGAGCTACGAGCAGTACTTC,CASTPGRSYEQYF
.,many,TRBV5-6,TRBJ2-1,TGTGCCAGCAGGGGCGGGGCAGGGTCCTACAATGAGCAGTTCTTC,CASRGGAGSYNEQFF
TRBD2,many,TRBV6-5,TRBJ2-4,TGTGCCAGCAGGCCTAGCGGGGGGGCCAACATTCAGTACTTC,CASRPSGGANIQYF
.,many,TRBV20-1,TRBJ2-7,TGCAGTGCTAGAGACCTTACCCACGAGCAGTACTTC,CSARDLTHEQYF
TRBD1,.,TRBV20-1,TRBJ2-7,TGCAGTGCTAGCCAGGGGACAGGGCCCTACGAGCAGTACTTC,CSASQGTGPYEQYF
TRBD1,.,TRBV11-1,TRBJ2-7,TGTGCCAGCAGCTCGGAGACAGGGGTGCACTCCTACGAGCAGTACTTC,CASSSETGVHSYEQYF
TRBD1,few,TRBV18,TRBJ1-3,TGTGCCAGCAGCGGACAGGCACCGGGGGCTGGAAACACCATATATTTT,CASSGQAPGAGNTIYF
.,many,TRBV5-1,TRBJ1-1,TGCGCCAGCAGCTTGGCTTTGTCAGCGAACACTGAAGCTTTCTTT,CASSLALSANTEAFF
TRBD2,many,TRBV7-9,TRBJ2-7,TGTGCCAGCAGCTTCCGGGGGGTTGCCGAGCAGTACTTC,CASSFRGVAEQYF
.,many,TRBV24-1,TRBJ2-1,TGTGCCACTCGAAGTGCGGAGTGGAATGAGCAGTTCTTC,CATRSAEWNEQFF
.,few,TRBV20-1,TRBJ1-2,TGCAGTGCTAGACTGGGATGGGCCCTTCAGGGTGATGGCTACACCTTC,CSARLGWALQGDGYTF
.,many,TRBV7-3,TRBJ2-7,TGTGCCAGCAGCCCGGGCAATTACGAGCAGTACTTC,CASSPGNYEQYF
TRBD2,many,TRBV6-5,TRBJ2-7,TGTGCCAGCAGTTTGGCAGCGGGGAATAGGGAGCAGTACTTC,CASSLAAGNREQYF
TRBD1,many,TRBV6-5,TRBJ2-5,TGTGCCAGCAGACATGGACAGGGGGGCAGGGAGACCCAGTACTTC,CASRHGQGGRETQYF
TRBD1,many,TRBV7-2,TRBJ1-5,TGTGCCAGCAGGGAGGGGGACAGGGGGCGGATAACTTATAGCAATCAGCCCCAGCATTTT,CASREGDRGRITYSNQPQHF
.,.,TRBV4-1,TRBJ2-5,TGCGACAGCAGCAAAACTTCAGAGACCCAGTACTTC,CDSSKTSETQYF
.,many,TRBV15,TRBJ2-6,TGTGCCACCAGCAGAGACCAGGGATCGGGGGCCAACGTCCTGACTTTC,CATSRDQGSGANVLTF
TRBD1,many,TRBV20-1,TRBJ2-5,TGCAGTGCTCGGGACAGGTCCCAAGAGACCCAGTACTTC,CSARDRSQETQYF
.,many,TRBV7-2,TRBJ1-4,TGTGCCAGCAGCCAACACAGGGATGAAAAACTGTTTTTT,CASSQHRDEKLFF
TRBD1,many,TRBV5-1,TRBJ2-7,TGCGCCAGCAGCTCAAGGTATTCCGGGACAGGGGCATACGAGCAGTACTTC,CASSSRYSGTGAYEQYF
.,many,TRBV20-1,TRBJ2-5,TGCAGTGCTATCGGTTCCGCCTCCCAAGAGACCCAGTACTTC,CSAIGSASQETQYF
.,many,TRBV27,TRBJ1-5,TGTGCCAGCAGTTTATCGGCGGGCCCCAATCAGCCCCAGCATTTT,CASSLSAGPNQPQHF
TRBD1,many,TRBV6-6,TRBJ2-5,TGTGCCAGCAGTTACTCGGGACAGATCCAAGAGACCCAGTACTTC,CASSYSGQIQETQYF
TRBD2,many,TRBV7-2,TRBJ2-1,TGTGCCAGCCGAGTGCGGGGGGGGTTGCGCAATGAGCAGTTCTTC,CASRVRGGLRNEQFF
.,many,TRBV9,TRBJ2-7,TGTGCCAGCAGCCCGGGCTTACAGGGCCCAGGGGTCTCCTACGAGCAGTACTTC,CASSPGLQGPGVSYEQYF
TRBD1,many,TRBV6-5,TRBJ1-1,TGTGCCAGCAGTCTATCACAGGGGATGAACACTGAAGCTTTCTTT,CASSLSQGMNTEAFF